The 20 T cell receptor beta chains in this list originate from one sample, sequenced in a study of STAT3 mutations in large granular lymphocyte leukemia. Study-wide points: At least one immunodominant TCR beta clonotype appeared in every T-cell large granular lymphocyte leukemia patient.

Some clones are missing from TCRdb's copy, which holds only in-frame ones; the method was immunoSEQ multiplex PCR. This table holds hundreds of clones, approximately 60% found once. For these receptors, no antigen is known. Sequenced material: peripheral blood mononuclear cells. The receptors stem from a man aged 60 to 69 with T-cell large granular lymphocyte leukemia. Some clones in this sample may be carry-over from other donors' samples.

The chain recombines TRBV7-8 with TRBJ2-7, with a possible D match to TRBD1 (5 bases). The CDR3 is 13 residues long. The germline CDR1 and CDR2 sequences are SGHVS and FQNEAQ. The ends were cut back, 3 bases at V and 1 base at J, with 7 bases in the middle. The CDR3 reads CASSFRQSYEQYF. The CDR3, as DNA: TGTGCCAGCAGCTTTAGACAGTCCTACGAGCAGTACTTC.

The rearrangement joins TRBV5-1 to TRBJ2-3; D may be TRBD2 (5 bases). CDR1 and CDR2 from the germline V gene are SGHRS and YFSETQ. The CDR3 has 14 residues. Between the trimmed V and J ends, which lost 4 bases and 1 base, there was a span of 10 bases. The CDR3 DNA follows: TGCGCCAGCAGCCCCGGACTGGGCACAGATACGCAGTATTTT. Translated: CASSPGLGTDTQYF.

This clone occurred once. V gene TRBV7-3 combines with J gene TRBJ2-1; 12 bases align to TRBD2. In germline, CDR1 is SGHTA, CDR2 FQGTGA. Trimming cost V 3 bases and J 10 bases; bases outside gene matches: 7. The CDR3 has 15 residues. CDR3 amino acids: CASSFGTSGLGEQFF. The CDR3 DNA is TGTGCCAGCAGCTTCGGGACTAGCGGGTTAGGGGAGCAGTTCTTC.

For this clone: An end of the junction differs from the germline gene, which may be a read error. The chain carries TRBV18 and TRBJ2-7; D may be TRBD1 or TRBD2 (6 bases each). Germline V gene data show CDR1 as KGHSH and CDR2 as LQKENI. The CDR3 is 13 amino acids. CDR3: CASSESGTRRVFF. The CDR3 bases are TGTGCCAGCTCAGAATCCGGGACAAGGAGGGTTTTCTTC.

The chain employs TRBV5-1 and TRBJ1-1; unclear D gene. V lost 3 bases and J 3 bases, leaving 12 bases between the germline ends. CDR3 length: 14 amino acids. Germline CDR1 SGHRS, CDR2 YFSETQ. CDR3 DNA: TGCGCCAGCAGCTATTCTCAGGAGTACACTGAAGCTTTCTTT. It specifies CASSYSQEYTEAFF. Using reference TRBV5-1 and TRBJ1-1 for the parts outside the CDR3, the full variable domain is KAGVTQTPRYLIKTRGQQVTLSCSPISGHRSVSWYQQTPGQGLQFLFEYFSETQRNKGNFPGRFSGRQFSNSRSEMNVSTLELGDSALYLCASSYSQEYTEAFFGQGTRLTVV.

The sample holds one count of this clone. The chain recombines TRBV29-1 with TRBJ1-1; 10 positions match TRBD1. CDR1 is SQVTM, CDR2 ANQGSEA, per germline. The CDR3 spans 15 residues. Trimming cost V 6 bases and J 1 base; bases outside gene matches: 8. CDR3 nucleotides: TGCAGCGTGGGGGGGGACAGGGGTACGAACACTGAAGCTTTCTTT. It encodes CSVGGDRGTNTEAFF.

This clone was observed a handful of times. CDR3 loop: CSVEVARANYGYTF. Here the CDR3 DNA reads TGCAGCGTTGAAGTTGCCAGGGCAAACTATGGCTACACCTTC. The V and J genes are TRBV29-1 and TRBJ1-2; D may be TRBD1 (5 bases). The CDR3 is 14 residues long. The V gene lost 1 base and the J gene lost 2 bases, with 11 bases spanning the gap. The germline gives CDR1 SQVTM, CDR2 ANQGSEA.

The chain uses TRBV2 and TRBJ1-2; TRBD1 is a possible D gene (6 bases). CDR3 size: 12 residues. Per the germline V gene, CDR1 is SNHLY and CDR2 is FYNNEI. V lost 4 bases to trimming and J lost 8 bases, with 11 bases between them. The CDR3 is CASSARGSGYTF. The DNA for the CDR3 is TGTGCCAGCAGTGCCAGGGGATCGGGCTACACCTTC.

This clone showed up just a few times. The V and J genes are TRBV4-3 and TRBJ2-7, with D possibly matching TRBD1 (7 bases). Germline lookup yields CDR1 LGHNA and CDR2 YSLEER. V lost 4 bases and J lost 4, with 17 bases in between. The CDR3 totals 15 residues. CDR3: CASSLGAGQTYEQYF. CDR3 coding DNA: TGCGCCAGCAGCCTCGGGGCGGGACAGACATACGAGCAGTACTTC.

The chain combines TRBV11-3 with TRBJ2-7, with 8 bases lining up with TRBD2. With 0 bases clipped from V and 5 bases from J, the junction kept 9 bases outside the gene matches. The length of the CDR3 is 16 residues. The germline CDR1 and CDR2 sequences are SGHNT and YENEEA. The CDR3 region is CASSLDGRGGIDEQYF. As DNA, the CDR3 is TGTGCCAGCAGCTTAGATGGCCGGGGGGGTATCGACGAGCAGTACTTC.

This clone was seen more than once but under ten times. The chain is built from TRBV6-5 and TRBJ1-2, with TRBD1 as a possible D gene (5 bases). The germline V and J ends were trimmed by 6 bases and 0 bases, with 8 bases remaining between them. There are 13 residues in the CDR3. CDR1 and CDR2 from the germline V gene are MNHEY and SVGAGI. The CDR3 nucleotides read TGTGCCAGCAGGGCGACAGCTAACTATGGCTACACCTTC. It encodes CASRATANYGYTF.

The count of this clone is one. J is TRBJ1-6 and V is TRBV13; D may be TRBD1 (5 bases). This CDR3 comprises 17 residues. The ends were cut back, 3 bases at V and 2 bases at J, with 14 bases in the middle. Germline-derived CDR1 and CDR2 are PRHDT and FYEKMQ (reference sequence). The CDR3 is CASSFAQGWPYNSPLHF. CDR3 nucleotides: TGTGCCAGCAGCTTTGCGCAGGGATGGCCCTATAATTCACCCCTCCACTTT.

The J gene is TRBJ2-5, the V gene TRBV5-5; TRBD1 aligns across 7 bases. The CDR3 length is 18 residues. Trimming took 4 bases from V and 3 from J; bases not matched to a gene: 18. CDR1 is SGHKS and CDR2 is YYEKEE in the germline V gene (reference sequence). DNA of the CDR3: TGTGCCAGCAGCGGGCCACAGGGGAGTCCCTCTCGGGAAGAGACCCAGTACTTC. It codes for CASSGPQGSPSREETQYF.

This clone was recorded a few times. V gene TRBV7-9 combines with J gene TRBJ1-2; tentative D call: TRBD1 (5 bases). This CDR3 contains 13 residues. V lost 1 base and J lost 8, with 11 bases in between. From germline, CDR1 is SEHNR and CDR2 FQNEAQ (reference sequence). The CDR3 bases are TGTGCCAGCAGCTTAGGAGCAGGGAAAGGCTACACCTTC. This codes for CASSLGAGKGYTF.

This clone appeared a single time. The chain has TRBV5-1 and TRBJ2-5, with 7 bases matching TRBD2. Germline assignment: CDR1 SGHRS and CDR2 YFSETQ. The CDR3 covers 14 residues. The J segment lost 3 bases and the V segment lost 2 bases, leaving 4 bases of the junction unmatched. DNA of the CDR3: TGCGCCAGCAGCTTCGGGCTAGCGGAAGAGACCCAGTACTTC. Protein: CASSFGLAEETQYF.

CDR3 sequence: CSVLSGATDTQYF. CDR3 sequence (DNA): TGCAGCGTTCTGAGCGGGGCCACAGATACGCAGTATTTT. This chain joins TRBV29-1 and TRBJ2-3; TRBD2 matches at 7 bases. After removal of 5 bases from V and 2 bases from J, the junction contained 4 bases not matched to a gene. Per the germline V gene, CDR1 is SQVTM and CDR2 is ANQGSEA. This CDR3 has 13 amino acids.

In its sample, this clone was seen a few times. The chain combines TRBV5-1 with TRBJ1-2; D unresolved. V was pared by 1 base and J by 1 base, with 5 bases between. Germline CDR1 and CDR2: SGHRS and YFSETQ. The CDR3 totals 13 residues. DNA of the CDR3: TGCGCCAGCAGCTTGTACGGTAACTATGGCTACACCTTC. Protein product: CASSLYGNYGYTF.

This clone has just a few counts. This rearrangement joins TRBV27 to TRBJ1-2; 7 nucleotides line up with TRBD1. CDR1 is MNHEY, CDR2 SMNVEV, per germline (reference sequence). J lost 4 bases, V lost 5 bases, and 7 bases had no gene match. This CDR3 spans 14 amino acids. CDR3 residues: CASSDSGQIYGYTF. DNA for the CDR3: TGTGCCAGCAGTGACTCGGGACAGATCTATGGCTACACCTTC.

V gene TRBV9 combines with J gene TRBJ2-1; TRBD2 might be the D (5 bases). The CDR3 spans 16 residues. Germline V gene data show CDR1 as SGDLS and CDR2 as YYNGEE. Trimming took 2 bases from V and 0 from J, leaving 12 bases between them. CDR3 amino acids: CASSVQTDFSYNEQFF. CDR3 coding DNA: TGTGCCAGCAGCGTCCAAACGGACTTCTCCTACAATGAGCAGTTCTTC.

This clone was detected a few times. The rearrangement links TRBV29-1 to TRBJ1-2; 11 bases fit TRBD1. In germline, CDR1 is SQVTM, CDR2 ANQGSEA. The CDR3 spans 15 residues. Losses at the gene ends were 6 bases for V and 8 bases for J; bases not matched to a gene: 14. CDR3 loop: CSVPRGGQGANGYTF. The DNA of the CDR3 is TGCAGCGTCCCCCGGGGAGGACAGGGGGCTAACGGCTACACCTTC.